These T cell receptor beta chains were read from a single sample in a study of blood T cell repertoires in COVID-19. Sequencing was performed with immunoSEQ multiplex PCR; in TCRdb, only in-frame clones are kept and a portion is missing. This sample yields 350,000 to 450,000 clones, of which about nine tenths are seen a single time; about 1.7% belongs to the top ten. The sequencing input was PBMCs or T cells enriched from blood (not recorded which). Receptors were obtained from a woman between 25 and 40 years old who had recovered from COVID-19. CDR3s include the opening cysteine and the closing phenylalanine or tryptophan. D genes are given only for firm matches. Expanded clones are given a class, and other clones once, few, many or no size at all.

J: TRBJ2-5
V: TRBV9
size: NA
D: NA
CDR3: CASSVGTPRRLQETQYF
DNA: TGTGCCAGCAGCGTAGGGACACCAAGACGACTTCAAGAGACCCAGTACTTC

J: TRBJ2-3
V: TRBV19
size: NA
D: NA
CDR3: CASSIGQQTDTQYF
DNA: TGTGCCAGTAGTATCGGACAGCAAACAGATACGCAGTATTTT

J: TRBJ2-7
V: TRBV5-6
size: NA
D: NA
CDR3: CASSSISYEQYF
DNA: TGTGCCAGCAGCTCCATCTCCTACGAGCAGTACTTC

J: TRBJ1-5
V: TRBV7-9
size: NA
D: TRBD1
CDR3: CASSEQGHQPQHF
DNA: TGTGCCAGCAGCGAACAGGGGCACCAGCCCCAGCATTTT

J: TRBJ2-2
V: TRBV3-1/TRBV3-2
size: NA
D: NA
CDR3: CASRVSGANTGELFF
DNA: TGTGCCAGCAGGGTTAGCGGCGCGAACACCGGGGAGCTGTTTTTT

J: TRBJ1-2
V: TRBV3-1/TRBV3-2
size: NA
D: NA
CDR3: CASSQEQGRDYGYTF
DNA: TGTGCCAGCAGCCAAGAGCAGGGTCGGGACTATGGCTACACCTTC

J: TRBJ2-1
V: TRBV7-9
size: NA
D: NA
CDR3: CASSLARTGHNEQFF
DNA: TGTGCCAGCAGCTTAGCGAGGACTGGTCACAATGAGCAGTTCTTC

J: TRBJ1-6
V: TRBV3-1/TRBV3-2
size: NA
D: NA
CDR3: CASSQKLSSYNSPLHF
DNA: TGTGCCAGCAGCCAAAAGCTGAGCTCCTATAATTCACCCCTCCACTTT

J: TRBJ1-3
V: TRBV7-9
size: once
D: NA
CDR3: CASSTRQEMTGNTIYF
DNA: TGTGCCAGCAGCACCCGACAGGAGATGACTGGAAACACCATATATTTT

J: TRBJ1-6
V: TRBV12-3/TRBV12-4
size: once
D: NA
CDR3: CASRTQANSPLHF
DNA: TGTGCCAGCAGGACACAAGCAAATTCACCCCTCCACTTT

J: TRBJ2-3
V: TRBV10-3
size: NA
D: TRBD2
CDR3: CAISSPPGLAEEDTQYF
DNA: TGTGCCATTTCTTCCCCGCCGGGACTAGCGGAAGAAGATACGCAGTATTTT

J: TRBJ1-2
V: TRBV11-1
size: NA
D: NA
CDR3: CASSLETGLNGYTF
DNA: TGTGCCAGCAGCTTAGAAACAGGGCTGAATGGCTACACCTTC

J: TRBJ2-7
V: TRBV11-2
size: once
D: TRBD1
CDR3: CASSLTGIPSYEQYF
DNA: TGTGCCAGCAGTCTGACAGGGATCCCCTCCTACGAGCAGTACTTC

J: TRBJ1-2
V: TRBV12-3/TRBV12-4
size: NA
D: NA
CDR3: CAIELRQAIGYTF
DNA: TGTGCCATCGAGCTCCGACAGGCTATTGGCTACACCTTC

J: TRBJ2-5
V: TRBV6-1
size: NA
D: TRBD1
CDR3: CASTRQGPEAQYF
DNA: TGTGCCAGCACCCGACAGGGTCCCGAGGCCCAGTACTTC

J: TRBJ2-3
V: TRBV7-3
size: once
D: NA
CDR3: CASSTGAGKSDTQYF
DNA: TGTGCCAGCTCAACAGGAGCAGGGAAGTCAGATACGCAGTATTTT

J: TRBJ2-1
V: TRBV5-1
size: NA
D: NA
CDR3: CASSLNLATNEQFF
DNA: TGCGCCAGCAGTTTAAATCTAGCGACGAATGAGCAGTTCTTC

J: TRBJ2-1
V: TRBV27
size: NA
D: TRBD2
CDR3: CASSRTSSGPYNEQFF
DNA: TGTGCCAGCAGCCGAACCTCTAGCGGCCCCTACAATGAGCAGTTCTTC

J: TRBJ2-3
V: TRBV5-1
size: NA
D: TRBD2
CDR3: CASSLGSSGNTDTQYF
DNA: TGCGCCAGCAGCTTGGGATCTAGCGGGAACACAGATACGCAGTATTTT

J: TRBJ2-1
V: TRBV5-4
size: NA
D: TRBD1
CDR3: CASRFRGNEQFF
DNA: TGTGCCAGCAGATTCAGGGGGAATGAGCAGTTCTTC

J: TRBJ2-1
V: TRBV11-3
size: NA
D: TRBD2
CDR3: CASSPGLAGFNEQFF
DNA: TGTGCCAGCAGCCCGGGACTAGCGGGATTCAATGAGCAGTTCTTC

J: TRBJ1-1
V: TRBV30
size: NA
D: TRBD1
CDR3: CAWSVQLGGGFEAFF
DNA: TGTGCCTGGAGTGTACAGTTAGGGGGCGGCTTTGAAGCTTTCTTT

J: TRBJ2-1
V: TRBV7-8
size: NA
D: TRBD2
CDR3: CASSLKSGSHNEQFF
DNA: TGTGCCAGCAGCTTGAAAAGCGGGAGTCACAATGAGCAGTTCTTC

J: TRBJ1-3
V: TRBV4-1
size: NA
D: TRBD1
CDR3: CASSQGGQAGDTIYF
DNA: TGCGCCAGCAGCCAGGGGGGACAGGCTGGGGACACCATATATTTT

J: TRBJ1-2
V: TRBV18
size: NA
D: NA
CDR3: CASSPPSQGYNYGYTF
DNA: TGTGCCAGCTCACCACCGAGTCAGGGGTATAACTATGGCTACACCTTC

J: TRBJ1-4
V: TRBV5-1
size: NA
D: TRBD1
CDR3: CASSSDRTGPKEKLFF
DNA: TGCGCCAGCAGCTCCGATCGGACAGGGCCAAAAGAAAAACTGTTTTTT

J: TRBJ1-2
V: TRBV28
size: NA
D: NA
CDR3: CASSPPRAPGKGYTF
DNA: TGTGCCAGCAGCCCCCCCCGGGCCCCCGGGAAGGGCTACACCTTC

J: TRBJ1-3
V: TRBV6-4
size: NA
D: TRBD1
CDR3: CASGTGPSGNTIYF
DNA: TGTGCCAGCGGGACAGGTCCGAGTGGAAACACCATATATTTT

J: TRBJ2-2
V: TRBV24-1
size: once
D: NA
CDR3: CATSSVGIQVTGELFF
DNA: TGTGCCACCAGTTCCGTGGGGATACAGGTCACCGGGGAGCTGTTTTTT

J: TRBJ2-1
V: TRBV7-3
size: NA
D: NA
CDR3: CASGGRGGGEQFF
DNA: TGTGCCAGCGGGGGTCGGGGAGGTGGTGAGCAGTTCTTC

J: TRBJ2-7
V: TRBV23-1
size: NA
D: NA
CDR3: CASSHSGSHEQYF
DNA: TGCGCCAGCAGTCATTCGGGATCCCACGAGCAGTACTTC

J: TRBJ2-7
V: TRBV7-9
size: NA
D: TRBD1
CDR3: CASSLAGTGGYEQYF
DNA: TGTGCCAGCAGCTTAGCTGGGACAGGGGGCTACGAGCAGTACTTC

J: TRBJ2-1
V: TRBV11-2
size: NA
D: NA
CDR3: CASSFGTYNEQFF
DNA: TGTGCCAGCAGCTTTGGCACATACAATGAGCAGTTCTTC

J: TRBJ1-2
V: TRBV4-1
size: NA
D: NA
CDR3: CASSQPDSYYGYTF
DNA: TGCGCCAGCAGCCAGCCGGACTCCTACTATGGCTACACCTTC

J: TRBJ2-7
V: TRBV2
size: NA
D: NA
CDR3: CASTEGLGGGSYEQYF
DNA: TGTGCCAGCACCGAAGGATTAGGCGGCGGTTCCTACGAGCAGTACTTC

J: TRBJ2-7
V: TRBV7-3
size: few
D: NA
CDR3: CASSAGPPYEQYF
DNA: TGTGCCAGCAGCGCGGGGCCTCCCTACGAGCAGTACTTC

J: TRBJ1-6
V: TRBV27
size: NA
D: TRBD1
CDR3: CASRGQGGINSPLHF
DNA: TGTGCCAGCAGAGGACAGGGGGGTATAAATTCACCCCTCCACTTT

J: TRBJ2-7
V: TRBV7-3
size: once
D: NA
CDR3: CASSLVPGKAYEQYF
DNA: TGTGCCAGCAGCTTAGTTCCGGGGAAAGCCTACGAGCAGTACTTC

J: TRBJ1-5
V: TRBV7-9
size: NA
D: NA
CDR3: CASSLDAGRDQPQHF
DNA: TGTGCCAGCAGCTTAGATGCGGGGCGGGATCAGCCCCAGCATTTT

J: TRBJ1-1
V: TRBV7-9
size: NA
D: TRBD1
CDR3: CASSLQGLNTEAFF
DNA: TGTGCCAGCAGCCTACAGGGGCTGAACACTGAAGCTTTCTTT

J: TRBJ1-2
V: TRBV28
size: few
D: TRBD1
CDR3: CASSLLGDRMLNYGYTF
DNA: TGTGCCAGCAGTCTTTTGGGGGACAGGATGTTGAACTATGGCTACACCTTC

J: TRBJ2-2
V: TRBV9
size: NA
D: NA
CDR3: CASSVFNGELFF
DNA: TGTGCCAGCAGCGTCTTTAACGGGGAGCTGTTTTTT

J: TRBJ1-4
V: TRBV6-5
size: NA
D: NA
CDR3: CASSYVGGPNEKLFF
DNA: TGTGCCAGCAGTTACGTGGGGGGGCCCAATGAAAAACTGTTTTTT

J: TRBJ1-2
V: TRBV4-2
size: NA
D: NA
CDR3: CASSQTDSSNYGYTF
DNA: TGTGCCAGCAGCCAAACCGACAGCTCTAACTATGGCTACACCTTC

J: TRBJ2-2
V: TRBV24-1
size: NA
D: TRBD1
CDR3: CATSDVQGATTGELFF
DNA: TGTGCCACCAGTGATGTCCAGGGGGCCACCACCGGGGAGCTGTTTTTT

J: TRBJ2-5
V: TRBV3-1/TRBV3-2
size: NA
D: TRBD2
CDR3: CASSPRAYPGLAGLQETQYF
DNA: TGTGCCAGCAGCCCTCGGGCCTACCCGGGACTAGCGGGACTCCAAGAGACCCAGTACTTC

J: TRBJ1-1
V: TRBV15
size: NA
D: TRBD1
CDR3: CATSRAGTGMNTEAFF
DNA: TGTGCCACCAGCAGAGCCGGGACAGGGATGAACACTGAAGCTTTCTTT

J: TRBJ1-5
V: TRBV18
size: NA
D: NA
CDR3: CASSHNRVEPDQPQHF
DNA: TGTGCCAGCTCCCACAACAGGGTGGAACCCGATCAGCCCCAGCATTTT

J: TRBJ2-2
V: TRBV6-4
size: NA
D: TRBD1
CDR3: CASSPTGVTGELFF
DNA: TGTGCCAGCAGTCCGACAGGGGTCACCGGGGAGCTGTTTTTT

J: TRBJ1-1
V: TRBV30
size: NA
D: NA
CDR3: CAWSRAGRSTEAFF
DNA: TGTGCCTGGAGCAGGGCAGGGAGGAGCACTGAAGCTTTCTTT

J: TRBJ2-1
V: TRBV5-1
size: NA
D: TRBD2
CDR3: CASSFPGLAGERGYNEQFF
DNA: TGCGCCAGCAGTTTTCCGGGACTAGCGGGGGAGCGGGGCTACAATGAGCAGTTCTTC

J: TRBJ1-3
V: TRBV12-5
size: NA
D: NA
CDR3: CASGSGDSGNTIYF
DNA: TGTGCTAGTGGGTCAGGGGACTCTGGAAACACCATATATTTT

J: TRBJ1-5
V: TRBV30
size: NA
D: NA
CDR3: CAWSRGGGQPQHF
DNA: TGTGCCTGGAGCAGGGGAGGGGGTCAGCCCCAGCATTTT

J: TRBJ2-7
V: TRBV29-1
size: NA
D: NA
CDR3: CSAATGLHEQYF
DNA: TGCAGCGCCGCCACAGGGTTGCACGAGCAGTACTTC

J: TRBJ2-2
V: TRBV28
size: NA
D: TRBD1
CDR3: CASSPGQENTGELFF
DNA: TGTGCCAGCAGCCCCGGACAGGAAAACACCGGGGAGCTGTTTTTT

J: TRBJ2-1
V: TRBV4-1
size: NA
D: NA
CDR3: CASSQVFRNEQFF
DNA: TGCGCCAGCAGCCAAGTATTCAGGAATGAGCAGTTCTTC

J: TRBJ2-5
V: TRBV5-8
size: NA
D: NA
CDR3: CASSWGLGQETQYF
DNA: TGTGCCAGCAGCTGGGGGCTGGGGCAAGAGACCCAGTACTTC

J: TRBJ2-7
V: TRBV5-6
size: NA
D: TRBD2
CDR3: CASSPGLAGGYEQYF
DNA: TGTGCCAGCAGCCCCGGACTAGCGGGGGGTTACGAGCAGTACTTC

J: TRBJ1-4
V: TRBV7-9
size: NA
D: NA
CDR3: CASSYFDEKLFF
DNA: TGTGCCAGCAGCTATTTCGATGAAAAACTGTTTTTT

J: TRBJ1-3
V: TRBV19
size: NA
D: NA
CDR3: CASRSGSGNTIYF
DNA: TGTGCCAGTAGGTCCGGCTCTGGAAACACCATATATTTT